This T cell receptor (beta chain) derives from a study of T cells in women clearing cervical HPV infection. Repertoires were generated with immunoSEQ multiplex PCR, while TCRdb's copy carries only in-frame clones and drops some. Its table records about 39,000 clones. As concerns this clone: The CDR3 extends 3 residues past the end of the read, so its final part is completed from the germline J gene.

The CDR3 spans 14 residues. In germline, CDR1 is SNHLY, CDR2 FYNNEI. Trimming removed 6 bases from V and 8 bases from J; junction bases left unmatched: 6. The receptor's source is a woman aged 18-69 years with a cervical HPV16 infection that either progressed to CIN3+ or cleared (not recorded which). The chain links TRBV2 to TRBJ2-1, with 11 bases matching TRBD1. Sequencing used blood buffy coat. This CDR3 reads CASRGTGGIYEQFF. The covered CDR3 bases are TGTGCCAGCAGAGGGACAGGGGGAATCTATGAG.